This T cell receptor (beta chain) is drawn from a study of early stage breast cancer tumors (dated by TCRdb to about 2017). A note on the overall study: Of the 15 to 20 invasive breast tumors, roughly 12 were found to be estrogen receptor-positive, progesterone receptor-positive and HER2-negative. Of the roughly 12 ER+/PR+/HER2- tumors, eight were classified as invasive ductal carcinomas and four as invasive lobular carcinomas. A read coverage of roughly 10-fold per sample was achieved on average. A total of 2,651,842 templates, representing about 1.1 million unique clonotypes, were detected across all samples. Summary of the overall study and its limitations: Enriched TCRB sequences shared across patients were mostly commonly generated sequences, unlikely to play an important role in the tumor microenvironment. Compared with adjacent normal breast tissue, tumors had higher clonality and roughly 2.4-fold greater T cell density. Repertoires from blood and normal breast were more alike than repertoires from blood and tumor, and in about 85% of the 16 patients, comparing each tissue with blood separated tumor from normal. Analysis by tumor subtype was prevented by the small cohort size. Bulk genomic DNA sequencing of unsorted cells missed chain pairing and functional markers such as CD4, CD8 and FOXP3.

Every sample was amplified as two independent genomic DNA replicates, using 0.5 ug for blood and roughly 1.6 ug for tumor or normal breast. Following the manufacturer's instructions, the ImmunoSeq Intro kit was used to carry out TCRB sequencing on genomic DNA. Multiplex PCR was run for roughly 29 cycles using proprietary primers and spike-in control sequences for absolute quantification. Single-end 150-bp reads were used to sequence an 87-bp fragment spanning the CDR3 and the flanking V and J genes. Seven samples, each with two replicates, were multiplexed per lane of an Illumina MiSeq using version 3.0 chemistry. As for the authors' bioinformatics: Raw data were processed with the vendor's proprietary pipeline, and both replicates were merged into a single result per sample. Productive rearrangements sharing the V-gene family, CDR3 amino acid sequence and J-gene segment were defined as clonotypes. Clonality was calculated as 1 minus the normalized Shannon entropy (Pielou evenness) of TCRB abundances. To estimate T cell density, the total number of templates was divided by the number of input cells, which was inferred from the amount of DNA input. Recon, run with its default parameters, was used to estimate overall repertoire diversity and clonality. Clonotypes with over 0.1% abundance in tumor and at least 32-fold higher abundance in tumor than in normal breast were defined as tumor-enriched. Imported from immuneACCESS, the table was reduced by TCRdb to in-frame sequences with V and J called. These copies leave out some clones; in studies compared against another copy, an unresolved V gene accounts for under half, and the cause of the remainder is not known. That table furnishes V, J and clone size, whereas the DNA furnished D and trimming. This sample comprises about 72,000 clones, approximately 80% of them detected only once. The top ten clonotypes cover 3.5% of the sample.

Reading the germline V gene (reference sequence) gives CDR1 LNHDA and CDR2 SQIVND. The junction shows trimming of 6 bases on V and 1 base on J, plus 12 bases between the germline ends. The CDR3 runs 14 residues from the cysteine to the phenylalanine. Only CDR3 DNA remains: 42 bases, in frame from the first base. On this clone itself: This receptor's antigen is unknown. Base qualities are not provided; no much larger clone lies one nucleotide away.

The study profiled bulk TCR beta-chain repertoires in matched peripheral blood, tumor and adjacent normal breast tissue taken from some 17 patients with early-stage breast cancer. Before surgery, whole blood (roughly 4.5-10 mL) was collected into EDTA tubes and processed within 2 hours. Ficoll-Paque centrifugation in SepMate-50 tubes was used to isolate peripheral blood mononuclear cells. PBMCs were cryopreserved in about 90% FBS with roughly 10% DMSO in aliquots of about 1.7 to 4 million cells and stored in liquid nitrogen. Genomic DNA was extracted with the Qiagen AllPrep DNA/RNA Mini kit. The specimen sequenced was blood. The TCR sequence derives from a person in their 60s with breast cancer. This receptor chain uses TRBV19 and TRBJ1-2, with the D gene not confidently named. The bases read TGTGCCAGTAGGGTGTTTGGGAATAACTATGGCTACACCTTC. Translation gives CASRVFGNNYGYTF.